One T cell receptor (beta chain) is described in this entry. The V gene's germline CDR1 is SEHNR and CDR2 FQNEAQ (reference sequence). Trimming cost V 6 bases and J 4 bases, with 28 bases left between them. CDR3 length: 19 residues. These data belong to a study of CD8 T cells in Susac syndrome. Reverse transcription of roughly 0.45 to 1 ug RNA used random hexamers. The CDR3 of TCR beta was amplified by immunoSEQ multiplex PCR across 54 Vbeta and 13 Jbeta. TCRdb re-called the immunoSEQ multiplex PCR reads through MiXCR, storing one row per CDR3 protein. The sample lists 160,000 or so distinct CDR3 sequences, 94% seen once, with around 0.21% in the top ten.

This receptor was obtained from a human donor with multiple sclerosis. Source material: CD8+ T cells from PBMCs. V usage is TRBV7-9 and J usage is TRBJ2-1; D remains ambiguous. CDR3 in DNA: TGTGCCAGCAGTAGTTTACCCAACCGGCCATCTCCTATTTACAATGAGCAGTTCTTC. Translated, it gives CASSSLPNRPSPIYNEQFF. The variable domain in full, with the rest retrieved from reference TRBV7-9 and TRBJ2-1, is DTGVSQNPRHKITKRGQNVTFRCDPISEHNRLYWYRQTLGQGPEFLTYFQNEAQLEKSRLLSDRFSAERPKGSFSTLEIQRTEQGDSAMYLCASSSLPNRPSPIYNEQFFGPGTRLTVL.